A selection of T cell receptor beta chains follows, all from one sample in a study of preoperative IRX-2 immunotherapy in early breast cancer. Some clones are missing from TCRdb's copy, which holds only in-frame ones; the method was immunoSEQ multiplex PCR. The sample carries some 59,000 clones, less than 95% recorded once. Specimen collection occurred from a patient treated with IRX-2 immunotherapy. These receptors were taken from a human donor with breast cancer. The CDR3 runs from the conserved cysteine through the conserved F or W. D genes are given only for firm matches. Some rows have no size entry. The others give once, few or many, or a class for an expanded clone.

>NA|TRBJ2-7|NA|12|TRBV2
CASSDRDYEQYF
TGTGCCAGCAGTGACAGGGATTACGAGCAGTACTTC
>once|TRBJ2-1|NA|15|TRBV11-2
CASSLGGGVDNEQFF
TGTGCCAGCAGCTTAGGAGGAGGGGTCGACAATGAGCAGTTCTTC
>NA|TRBJ2-1|NA|13|TRBV10-2
CASRSGLYNEQFF
TGCGCCAGCAGATCGGGACTTTACAATGAGCAGTTCTTC
>NA|TRBJ2-2|NA|13|TRBV6-1
CASGRSPLGELFF
TGTGCCAGCGGTAGATCTCCCCTCGGGGAGCTGTTTTTT
>NA|TRBJ1-1|NA|13|TRBV28
CASSLPGVTEAFF
TGTGCCAGCAGTTTACCGGGGGTCACTGAAGCTTTCTTT
>NA|TRBJ2-2|NA|17|TRBV11-2
CASSYGYGGVGTGELFF
TGTGCCAGCAGCTATGGATATGGCGGAGTCGGTACCGGGGAGCTGTTTTTT
>NA|TRBJ1-5|NA|16|TRBV27
CASSSSAGGINQPQHF
TGTGCCAGCAGTTCGTCCGCGGGGGGCATCAATCAGCCCCAGCATTTT
>NA|TRBJ2-2|TRBD2|14|TRBV2
CASSGLASTGELFF
TGTGCCAGCAGCGGACTAGCGAGCACCGGGGAGCTGTTTTTT
>NA|TRBJ2-6|NA|15|TRBV27
CASRPTGSGANVLTF
TGTGCCAGCAGACCAACGGGTTCTGGGGCCAACGTCCTGACTTTC
>NA|TRBJ1-3|TRBD1|17|TRBV5-1
CASSPAGTGLSGNTIYF
TGCGCCAGCAGCCCGGCCGGGACAGGGCTCTCTGGAAACACCATATATTTT
>NA|TRBJ1-6|NA|13|TRBV7-3
CASSLARDSPLHF
TGTGCCAGCAGCTTGGCCCGGGATTCACCCCTCCACTTT
>NA|TRBJ2-1|NA|14|TRBV25-1
CASSEYLGPGEQFF
TGTGCCAGCAGTGAATATCTGGGACCCGGTGAGCAGTTCTTC
>NA|TRBJ2-2|NA|17|TRBV1
CTSSQDMGQLNTGELFF
TGCACCAGCAGCCAAGATATGGGACAGTTAAACACCGGGGAGCTGTTTTTT
>NA|TRBJ2-2|TRBD2|14|TRBV4-2
CASSLLGGKEELFF
TGTGCCAGCAGCCTACTCGGGGGGAAAGAGGAGCTGTTTTTT
>once|TRBJ1-2|TRBD1|16|TRBV5-1
CAGSSRVQGPNYGYTF
TGCGCCGGCAGCTCCCGAGTACAGGGGCCTAACTATGGCTACACCTTC
>NA|TRBJ2-7|NA|14|TRBV28
CASTFPGGPYEQYF
TGTGCCAGCACCTTCCCCGGCGGGCCCTACGAGCAGTACTTC
>NA|TRBJ1-1|NA|16|TRBV4-3
CASSQDMSFGGTEAFF
TGCGCCAGCAGCCAAGATATGAGTTTCGGGGGTACTGAAGCTTTCTTT
>once|TRBJ2-7|TRBD1|13|TRBV7-2
CASSFRTGGEQYF
TGTGCCAGCAGCTTCCGGACAGGGGGGGAGCAGTACTTC
>NA|TRBJ1-2|NA|19|TRBV7-9
CASSRAVGQASLGDYGYTF
TGTGCCAGCAGCCGGGCGGTCGGCCAGGCCTCCCTCGGGGACTATGGCTACACCTTC
>NA|TRBJ1-1|NA|14|TRBV5-8
CASSPRGHPTEAFF
TGTGCCAGCAGCCCCAGGGGCCACCCGACTGAAGCTTTCTTT
>NA|TRBJ2-1|NA|14|TRBV5-6
CASSLIRAYNEQFF
TGTGCCAGCAGCTTGATTAGGGCCTACAATGAGCAGTTCTTC
>NA|TRBJ2-3|NA|14|TRBV6-4
CASKQTGGTDTQYF
TGTGCCAGCAAGCAAACGGGGGGCACAGATACGCAGTATTTT
>NA|TRBJ2-6|NA|18|TRBV5-1
CASSFRGLSVSGANVLTF
TGCGCCAGCAGCTTTCGAGGACTATCTGTCTCTGGGGCCAACGTCCTGACTTTC
>NA|TRBJ1-1|NA|13|TRBV5-8
CASRSDRTTEAFF
TGTGCCAGCAGATCCGACAGAACCACTGAAGCTTTCTTT
>NA|TRBJ2-3|NA|17|TRBV9
CASSVDPHRTDTDTQYF
TGTGCCAGCAGCGTAGATCCCCACAGGACCGACACAGATACGCAGTATTTT
>NA|TRBJ2-7|NA|14|TRBV5-1
CASSLQVSSTEQYF
TGCGCCAGCAGCTTGCAAGTGTCGAGTACGGAGCAGTACTTC
>NA|TRBJ2-2|TRBD1|16|TRBV18
CASSFGQGTNTGELFF
TGTGCCAGCTCATTTGGACAGGGCACGAACACCGGGGAGCTGTTTTTT
>few|TRBJ2-7|NA|13|TRBV6-5
CASSPPGRDEQYF
TGTGCCAGCAGCCCACCAGGAAGGGACGAGCAGTACTTC
>NA|TRBJ2-3|TRBD1|17|TRBV4-3
CASSQDLGTESTDTQYF
TGCGCCAGCAGCCAAGATCTCGGGACAGAGAGCACAGATACGCAGTATTTT
>NA|TRBJ2-3|TRBD1|17|TRBV4-3
CASSQEAGGLGTDTQYF
TGCGCCAGCAGCCAAGAGGCAGGGGGCTTGGGCACAGATACGCAGTATTTT
>NA|TRBJ2-7|TRBD1|15|TRBV7-2
CASSLVTGGPYEQYF
TGTGCCAGCAGCTTAGTTACAGGGGGCCCCTACGAGCAGTACTTC
>NA|TRBJ2-3|NA|14|TRBV5-1
CASTHSGGPDTQYF
TGCGCCAGCACCCATAGTGGGGGTCCAGATACGCAGTATTTT
>NA|TRBJ1-2|TRBD1|15|TRBV4-1
CASGPGQGMYYGYTF
TGCGCCAGTGGGCCGGGACAGGGTATGTACTATGGCTACACCTTC
>NA|TRBJ2-1|NA|12|TRBV7-3
CASSLIGDEQFF
TGTGCCAGCAGCTTAATCGGCGATGAGCAGTTCTTC
>NA|TRBJ1-2|TRBD1|13|TRBV2
CASSTGGLDGYTF
TGTGCCAGCAGTACAGGGGGCCTGGATGGCTACACCTTC
>NA|TRBJ1-6|TRBD1|15|TRBV7-3
CASSLGTGRLSPLHF
TGTGCCAGCAGCTTAGGGACAGGACGTTTATCACCCCTCCACTTT
>NA|TRBJ2-1|NA|16|TRBV15
CATSISLAGAHNEQFF
TGTGCCACCAGCATCAGCCTTGCGGGGGCCCACAATGAGCAGTTCTTC
>NA|TRBJ2-1|NA|13|TRBV10-3
CAIAQNGDNEQFF
TGTGCCATCGCCCAAAACGGGGACAATGAGCAGTTCTTC
>NA|TRBJ2-7|NA|12|TRBV7-9
CASSRGGSGQYF
TGTGCCAGCAGCCGCGGAGGGTCCGGGCAGTACTTC
>NA|TRBJ2-7|NA|15|TRBV7-2
CASSLGVLLSYEQYF
TGTGCCAGCAGCTTAGGGGTGCTCCTCTCCTACGAGCAGTACTTC
>NA|TRBJ2-7|NA|13|TRBV15
CATSKVTRSEQYF
TGTGCCACCAGCAAAGTTACTCGATCCGAGCAGTACTTC
>NA|TRBJ1-4|NA|14|TRBV7-6
CASSLVGPNEKLFF
TGTGCCAGCAGCTTAGTTGGGCCGAATGAAAAACTGTTTTTT
>NA|TRBJ1-6|NA|16|TRBV2
CASTFTVSSYNSPLHF
TGTGCCAGCACTTTCACAGTGAGCTCCTATAATTCACCCCTCCACTTT
>NA|TRBJ2-1|TRBD2|16|TRBV2
CASSQTSSRAGNEQFF
TGTGCCAGCAGTCAGACTAGCTCGAGGGCGGGGAATGAGCAGTTCTTC
>NA|TRBJ2-2|NA|17|TRBV19
CASSLYPRHPNTGELFF
TGTGCCAGTAGTCTATACCCCAGACACCCGAACACCGGGGAGCTGTTTTTT
>few|TRBJ2-7|NA|14|TRBV4-1
CASSQEPGSYEQYF
TGCGCCAGCAGCCAAGAACCGGGGAGCTACGAGCAGTACTTC
>NA|TRBJ2-5|TRBD1|16|TRBV10-3
CAISEFRTGELVTQYF
TGTGCCATCAGTGAGTTCAGGACAGGGGAGTTGGTGACCCAGTACTTC
>NA|TRBJ2-2|NA|16|TRBV7-9
CASSPRGEEHTGELFF
TGTGCCAGCAGCCCCCGGGGAGAGGAGCACACCGGGGAGCTGTTTTTT
>NA|TRBJ2-2|NA|14|TRBV9
CASTGPPSTGELFF
TGTGCCAGCACGGGGCCGCCGAGCACCGGGGAGCTGTTTTTT
>NA|TRBJ2-7|NA|14|TRBV4-3
CASSQEFGAYEQYF
TGCGCCAGCAGCCAAGAGTTCGGAGCCTACGAGCAGTACTTC
>once|TRBJ2-2|NA|19|TRBV4-3
CASSQVFRGREMNTGELFF
TGCGCCAGCAGCCAAGTATTCCGAGGGCGGGAAATGAACACCGGGGAGCTGTTTTTT
>few|TRBJ2-2|NA|13|TRBV2
CASQGLYTGELFF
TGTGCCAGCCAGGGACTCTACACCGGGGAGCTGTTTTTT
>NA|TRBJ2-5|NA|13|TRBV15
CATSRAGPRIQYF
TGTGCCACCAGCAGAGCCGGACCCAGGATCCAGTACTTC